One sample yielded the 32 T cell receptor beta chains listed below, sequenced in a study of blood T cell repertoires in COVID-19. TCRdb's copy holds only in-frame clones and misses some; the assay was immunoSEQ multiplex PCR. This sample has approximately 69,000 clones, with 79% found just once. Sequencing input: peripheral blood. Source of these receptors: a man between 60 and 75 years old with acute or convalescent COVID-19.

This clone has a handful of counts. This chain joins TRBV5-1 and TRBJ1-1, with D tentatively TRBD1 (5 bases). The CDR3 has 16 amino acids. Trimming took off 4 bases at V and 0 bases at J, with 16 bases between the two ends. Germline V gives CDR1 SGHRS, CDR2 YFSETQ. The chain's CDR3 is CASSKTARLMNTEAFF. The CDR3 region has the DNA TGCGCCAGCAGCAAGACAGCCAGATTAATGAACACTGAAGCTTTCTTT.

The chain uses TRBV5-1 and TRBJ1-6; 10 nucleotides agree with TRBD1. CDR1 is SGHRS and CDR2 is YFSETQ in the germline V gene. CDR3 length: 16 residues. Germline trimming cut 0 bases from V and 9 bases from J; bases unmatched to any gene: 6. The CDR3 sequence: CASSLGDRGFGSPLHF. The DNA for the CDR3 is TGCGCCAGCAGCTTGGGGGACAGGGGATTTGGTTCACCCCTCCACTTT.

The chain joins TRBV24-1 to TRBJ2-3; 8 bases are shared with TRBD1. V shed 2 bases and J 4 bases; nucleotides not matched to a gene: 4. CDR1 is KGHDR, CDR2 SFDVKD, per germline. This CDR3 has 15 residues. CDR3 nucleotides: TGTGCCACCAGTGATTCGACAGGGGTCCCAGATACGCAGTATTTT. This gives the protein CATSDSTGVPDTQYF.

The J gene is TRBJ2-7, the V gene TRBV4-1; 9 nucleotides align to TRBD1. CDR1 MGHRA and CDR2 YSYEKL come from the germline V gene. Trimming at V came to 0 bases and at J to 3 bases, leaving 9 bases not matched to a gene. This CDR3 region has 17 residues. The CDR3 bases are TGCGCCAGCAGCCAAGATCGAATAGTGGGACAGGGCTACGAGCAGTACTTC. Its protein product is CASSQDRIVGQGYEQYF.

The chain recombines TRBV6-1 with TRBJ1-4; D is unresolved. Germline loops: CDR1 MNHNS, CDR2 SASEGT. V lost 3 bases and J lost 8, with 16 bases in between. CDR3 size: 15 residues. In DNA, the CDR3 is TGTGCCAGCAGTGATCCGGGTTCAACTTTAGAAAAACTGTTTTTT. Translating it yields CASSDPGSTLEKLFF.

This clone has only one observation. The chain joins TRBV5-6 to TRBJ1-3; a possible D gene is TRBD1 (5 bases). V was trimmed by 4 bases and J by 8 bases, leaving 13 bases between them. Germline V gene sequence: CDR1 SGHDT, CDR2 YYEEEE. This CDR3 has 13 amino acids. This CDR3 reads CASSELAQDTIYF. Here the CDR3 DNA reads TGTGCCAGCAGCGAGTTGGCACAGGACACCATATATTTT.

J is TRBJ1-2 and V is TRBV7-8; 8 bases match TRBD1. V was clipped by 2 bases and J by 1 base; unmatched bases: 9. CDR1 is SGHVS and CDR2 is FQNEAQ in the germline V gene. This CDR3 contains 17 residues. CDR3 region: CASSLKGSTGGNYGYTF. In nucleotides, the CDR3 is TGTGCCAGCAGCTTAAAAGGGTCCACAGGGGGTAACTATGGCTACACCTTC.

The CDR3: CAWSVDRAQPQHF. The CDR3 DNA reads as TGTGCCTGGAGTGTCGACAGGGCCCAGCCCCAGCATTTT. The chain combines TRBV30 with TRBJ1-5; 7 bases are a match to TRBD1. This CDR3 contains 13 residues. Germline CDR1 GTSNPN, CDR2 SVGIG (reference sequence). With 0 bases clipped from V and 7 bases from J, the junction kept 3 bases outside the gene matches.

The chain recombines TRBV6-5 with TRBJ1-2, with 8 bases matching TRBD1. The CDR3 length is 15 residues. V trimming: 6 bases; J trimming: 3 bases; junction bases outside the gene matches: 9. Germline V CDR1 and CDR2: MNHEY, SVGAGI. This chain's CDR3 is CASSRQGRNYYGYTF. CDR3 coding DNA: TGTGCCAGCAGCCGACAGGGGCGAAACTACTATGGCTACACCTTC.

The CDR3 nucleotides are TGCGCCAGCAGCCAAGAGGGGACAGTTAATCAGCCCCAGCATTTT. It yields the protein CASSQEGTVNQPQHF. V is TRBV4-1 and J is TRBJ1-5, with 7 bases fitting TRBD1. Trimming took 0 bases from V and 4 from J; bases not matched to a gene: 3. Germline assignment: CDR1 MGHRA and CDR2 YSYEKL. The CDR3 runs to 15 residues.

This clone was seen only once. The V and J genes are TRBV10-3 and TRBJ2-7; 7 bases agree with TRBD1. J was trimmed by 1 base and V by 11 bases; bases with no gene match: 8. The germline V gene encodes CDR1 ENHRY and CDR2 SYGVKD. The CDR3 runs 13 residues. CDR3 amino acids: CAVQGKASYEQYF. The CDR3, as DNA: TGTGCCGTACAGGGGAAGGCGTCCTACGAGCAGTACTTC.

Only a few counts were recorded for this clone. The J gene is TRBJ2-7, the V gene TRBV18; 7 positions match TRBD1. V was clipped by 6 bases and J by 6 bases; unmatched bases: 11. The CDR3 has 14 residues. Looked up from germline, CDR1 is KGHSH and CDR2 is LQKENI. CDR3 amino acids: CASSLNPTGSEQYF. The DNA of the CDR3 is TGTGCCAGCTCCCTCAATCCGACAGGGAGCGAGCAGTACTTC.

The genes are TRBV18 and TRBJ2-7, with 15 bases lining up with TRBD2. Trimming cost V 6 bases and J 7 bases; bases outside gene matches: 7. The CDR3 is 15 amino acids. Germline V lookup: CDR1 KGHSH, CDR2 LQKENI. CDR3 nucleotides: TGTGCCAGCTCCCGCGGACTAGCGGGGGGGAGAGAGCAGTACTTC. Translating gives CASSRGLAGGREQYF.

This chain connects TRBV6-5 to TRBJ1-6; 10 nucleotides match TRBD1. CDR3 length equals 16 residues. Trimming took 0 bases from V and 9 from J; bases not matched to a gene: 5. Germline V gene sequence: CDR1 MNHEY, CDR2 SVGAGI. The CDR3 bases are TGTGCCAGCAGTTACTCCGGGACAGGGGTCCGTTCACCCCTCCACTTT. This sequence encodes CASSYSGTGVRSPLHF.

V gene TRBV28 combines with J gene TRBJ1-5; 8 nucleotides align to TRBD1. Losses at the gene ends were 4 bases for V and 10 bases for J; bases not matched to a gene: 9. The CDR3 is 14 residues long. Germline CDR1 MDHEN, CDR2 SYDVKM. CDR3 region: CASSSTGQAAPQHF. For the CDR3, the DNA is TGTGCCAGCAGTTCCACGGGACAGGCCGCACCCCAGCATTTT.

V gene TRBV5-1 combines with J gene TRBJ2-3; D may be TRBD1 (6 bases). Trimming pared 0 bases from V and 5 bases from J, leaving 13 bases between. In germline, CDR1 is SGHRS, CDR2 YFSETQ. The CDR3 covers 15 residues. The CDR3 nucleotides are TGCGCCAGCAGCTTGGCGACTGAACAGGGAGATACGCAGTATTTT. Protein sequence: CASSLATEQGDTQYF. Complete variable domain (other parts from reference TRBV5-1 and TRBJ2-3): KAGVTQTPRYLIKTRGQQVTLSCSPISGHRSVSWYQQTPGQGLQFLFEYFSETQRNKGNFPGRFSGRQFSNSRSEMNVSTLELGDSALYLCASSLATEQGDTQYFGPGTRLTVL.

V gene TRBV7-3 combines with J gene TRBJ2-1; possible D gene TRBD1, 6 bases. The CDR3 sequence is 18 residues long. The V end lost 5 bases, the J end lost 0 bases, and 20 bases lay between the germline ends. CDR1 and CDR2 from the germline V gene are SGHTA and FQGTGA. CDR3 coding DNA: TGTGCCAGCAGCCAGGGGCGAGTGGGCCTAAGCTCCTACAATGAGCAGTTCTTC. It yields the protein CASSQGRVGLSSYNEQFF.

The sample holds a few counts of this clone. The CDR3 DNA reads as TGCAGCGTACTGGGGGAGGACTATGGCTACACCTTC. Its protein product is CSVLGEDYGYTF. This sequence joins TRBV29-1 and TRBJ1-2; D possibly corresponds to TRBD1 (5 bases). Germline lookup yields CDR1 SQVTM and CDR2 ANQGSEA. V was shortened by 6 bases and J by 3 bases, with 11 bases between the two germline ends. The CDR3 is 12 residues long. The variable domain in full, completed from reference TRBV29-1 and TRBJ1-2, reads SAVISQKPSRDICQRGTSLTIQCQVDSQVTMMFWYRQQPGQSLTLIATANQGSEATYESGFVIDKFPISRPNLTFSTLTVSNMSPEDSSIYLCSVLGEDYGYTFGSGTRLTVV.

This rearrangement joins TRBV20-1 to TRBJ2-5; possible D gene TRBD1, 5 bases. There are 15 residues in the CDR3. CDR1 and CDR2 (germline): DFQATT, SNEGSKA (reference sequence). V was shortened by 3 bases and J by 3 bases, with 17 bases between the two germline ends. The DNA for the CDR3 is TGCAGTGCTAGTAGCCCGACAGAGACAAAAGAGACCCAGTACTTC. Protein: CSASSPTETKETQYF.

The chain joins TRBV27 to TRBJ1-2, with D perhaps TRBD1 (5 bases). V was pared by 6 bases and J by 2 bases, with 10 bases between. From germline, CDR1 is MNHEY and CDR2 SMNVEV (reference sequence). This CDR3 is 13 amino acids long. CDR3 region: CASSQRGNYGYTF. CDR3 nucleotides: TGTGCCAGCAGCCAAAGGGGAAACTATGGCTACACCTTC.

This chain links TRBV6-5 with TRBJ1-1; the D gene is possibly TRBD1 (6 bases). Per germline, CDR1 MNHEY and CDR2 SVGAGI. Between the trimmed V and J ends, which lost 5 bases and 7 bases, there was a span of 17 bases. CDR3 size: 14 residues. CDR3 sequence (DNA): TGTGCCAGCAGTCTCAGGGACATGAGCGATGAAGCTTTCTTT. It codes for CASSLRDMSDEAFF.

CDR3 nucleotide sequence: TGCAGCGCCCGTCAGTCTTCAGGGGGCATTGTGGGAGATACGCAGTATTTT. Translated: CSARQSSGGIVGDTQYF. The chain has TRBV29-1 and TRBJ2-3; TRBD1 matches 8 bases. Germline assignment: CDR1 SQVTM and CDR2 ANQGSEA. The CDR3 runs to 17 residues. After removal of 7 bases from V and 5 bases from J, the junction contained 20 bases not matched to a gene.

This clone was seen a few times. This chain connects TRBV5-8 to TRBJ1-2, with a tentative D call TRBD1 (6 bases). Germline V gene sequence: CDR1 SGHTS, CDR2 YDEGEE. The CDR3 runs 16 residues. V lost 2 bases and J 3 bases, leaving 17 bases between the germline ends. This CDR3 reads CASSFPGQQAYYGYTF. DNA for the CDR3: TGTGCCAGCAGCTTCCCCGGACAGCAAGCTTACTATGGCTACACCTTC.

The chain joins TRBV7-2 to TRBJ2-7; no reliable D call. Germline-derived CDR1 and CDR2 are SGHTA and FQGNSA. Trimming took 3 bases from V and 2 from J, leaving 11 bases between them. CDR3 length: 14 amino acids. CDR3 in DNA: TGTGCCAGCAGCTTTCGGTACAGACCCTACGAGCAGTACTTC. As protein: CASSFRYRPYEQYF.

The rearrangement uses TRBV2 and TRBJ1-5; unclear D gene. With 4 bases removed from V and 0 bases from J, the gap between germline ends came to 16 bases. Germline V gene lookup returns CDR1 SNHLY and CDR2 FYNNEI. The CDR3 has 17 residues. CDR3 amino acids: CASSVVLGGYSNQPQHF. CDR3 coding DNA: TGTGCCAGCAGTGTGGTGCTGGGAGGTTATAGCAATCAGCCCCAGCATTTT.

This chain joins TRBV29-1 and TRBJ2-1, with D maybe TRBD1 (6 bases). The CDR3 consists of 14 residues. The germline V gene has CDR1 SQVTM and CDR2 ANQGSEA. CDR3 nucleotide sequence: TGCGGCATGTTGGGGTGGGGGCACTACAATGAGCAGTTCTTC. Translation gives CGMLGWGHYNEQFF.

The genes are TRBV2 and TRBJ2-2; D remains ambiguous. Trimming shortened V by 1 base and J by 4 bases, and 16 bases separated the two germline ends. Germline CDR1 is SNHLY and CDR2 is FYNNEI. The CDR3 has 17 residues. The CDR3: CASSEVARIRSTGELFF. Here the CDR3 DNA reads TGTGCCAGCAGTGAAGTGGCCCGCATTAGGAGCACCGGGGAGCTGTTTTTT. The variable domain in full, with the rest retrieved from reference TRBV2 and TRBJ2-2, is EPEVTQTPSHQVTQMGQEVILRCVPISNHLYFYWYRQILGQKVEFLVSFYNNEISEKSEIFDDQFSVERPDGSNFTLKIRSTKLEDSAMYFCASSEVARIRSTGELFFGEGSRLTVL.

This chain links TRBV5-8 with TRBJ1-3; no clear D. V was cut by 2 bases and J by 0 bases, with 9 bases left in between. The CDR3 has 15 amino acids. Germline CDR1 reads SGHTS; CDR2 reads YDEGEE. The CDR3 bases are TGTGCCAGCAGCTTTTTGTACTACTCTGGAAACACCATATATTTT. As protein: CASSFLYYSGNTIYF.

The V gene is TRBV12-3 or TRBV12-4, the J gene TRBJ1-6; a weak D match, TRBD1 (5 bases). V dropped 6 bases and J dropped 11 bases, with 14 bases sitting between them. The CDR3 length is 13 residues. CDR3 in amino acids: CASRGPLTAPLHF. The CDR3 DNA sequence: TGTGCCAGCAGGGGGCCCCTCACGGCACCCCTCCACTTT.

This clone was recorded a few times. J is TRBJ1-4 and V is TRBV5-1, with a possible D match to TRBD1 (6 bases). Germline CDR1 reads SGHRS; CDR2 reads YFSETQ. The CDR3 has 13 residues. Between the trimmed V and J ends, which lost 5 bases and 6 bases, there was a span of 11 bases. CDR3 residues: CASRLQGDEKLFF. The CDR3 coding sequence is TGCGCCAGCAGATTACAGGGAGATGAAAAACTGTTTTTT.

The V gene is TRBV2, the J gene TRBJ2-1, with D perhaps matching TRBD1 (5 bases). V shed 4 bases and J shed 9 bases, with 13 bases lying between them. The length of the CDR3 is 13 residues. Per germline, CDR1 SNHLY and CDR2 FYNNEI. The CDR3 here is CASSVARAVEQFF. CDR3 coding DNA: TGTGCCAGCAGTGTAGCCAGGGCCGTTGAGCAGTTCTTC.

This chain links TRBV11-3 with TRBJ1-1; tentative D call: TRBD1 (5 bases). Looked up from germline, CDR1 is SGHNT and CDR2 is YENEEA. The CDR3 loop spans 15 amino acids. Between the trimmed V and J ends, which lost 5 bases and 1 base, there was a span of 14 bases. Written as DNA, the CDR3 is TGTGCCAGCAGCCCGGGGGGGGTGGAGAACACTGAAGCTTTCTTT. Translating gives CASSPGGVENTEAFF. The full variable domain, completed using reference TRBV11-3 and TRBJ1-1, is EAGVVQSPRYKIIEKKQPVAFWCNPISGHNTLYWYLQNLGQGPELLIRYENEEAVDDSQLPKDRFSAERLKGVDSTLKIQPAELGDSAVYLCASSPGGVENTEAFFGQGTRLTVV.